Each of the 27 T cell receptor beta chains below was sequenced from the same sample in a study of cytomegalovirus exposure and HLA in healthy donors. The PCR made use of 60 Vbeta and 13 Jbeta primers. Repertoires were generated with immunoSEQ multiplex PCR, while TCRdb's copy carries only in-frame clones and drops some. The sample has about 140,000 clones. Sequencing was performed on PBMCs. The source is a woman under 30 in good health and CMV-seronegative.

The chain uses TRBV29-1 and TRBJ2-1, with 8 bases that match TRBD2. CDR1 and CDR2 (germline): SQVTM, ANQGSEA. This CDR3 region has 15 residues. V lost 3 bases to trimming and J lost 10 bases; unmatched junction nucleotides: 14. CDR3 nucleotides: TGCAGCGTTGACACGAGCGGGAGCGGGGGCGGGGAGCAGTTCTTC. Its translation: CSVDTSGSGGGEQFF.

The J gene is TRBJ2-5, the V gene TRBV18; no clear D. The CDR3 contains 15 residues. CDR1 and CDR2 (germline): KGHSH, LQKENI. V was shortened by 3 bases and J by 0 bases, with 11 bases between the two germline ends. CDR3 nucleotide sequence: TGTGCCAGCTCACCTACTGTCGCGGACCAAGAGACCCAGTACTTC. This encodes CASSPTVADQETQYF.

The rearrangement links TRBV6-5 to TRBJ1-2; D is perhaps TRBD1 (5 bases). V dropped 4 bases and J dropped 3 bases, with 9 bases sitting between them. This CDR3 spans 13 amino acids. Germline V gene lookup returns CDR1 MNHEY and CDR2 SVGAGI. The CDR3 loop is CASSLYRHYGYTF. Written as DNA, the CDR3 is TGTGCCAGCAGTTTATACAGGCACTATGGCTACACCTTC.

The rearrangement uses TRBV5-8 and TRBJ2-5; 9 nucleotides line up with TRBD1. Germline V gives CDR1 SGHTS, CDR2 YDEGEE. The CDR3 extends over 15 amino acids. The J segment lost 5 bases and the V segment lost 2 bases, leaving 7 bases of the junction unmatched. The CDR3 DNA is TGTGCCAGCAGCTTCGGACAGGGGAATGGGGAGACCCAGTACTTC. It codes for CASSFGQGNGETQYF.

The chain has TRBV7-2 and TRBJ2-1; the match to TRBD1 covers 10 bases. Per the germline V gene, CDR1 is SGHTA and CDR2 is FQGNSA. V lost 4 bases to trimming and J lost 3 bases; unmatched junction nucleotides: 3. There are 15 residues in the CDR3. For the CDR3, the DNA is TGTGCCAGCAGCTCGGGACAGGGGAACTACAATGAGCAGTTCTTC. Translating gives CASSSGQGNYNEQFF.

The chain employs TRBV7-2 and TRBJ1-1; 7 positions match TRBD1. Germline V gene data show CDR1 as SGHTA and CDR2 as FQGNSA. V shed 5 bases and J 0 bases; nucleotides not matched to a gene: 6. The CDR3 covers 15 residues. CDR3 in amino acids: CASSDTGTVNTEAFF. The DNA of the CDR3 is TGTGCCAGCAGCGATACCGGGACAGTGAACACTGAAGCTTTCTTT.

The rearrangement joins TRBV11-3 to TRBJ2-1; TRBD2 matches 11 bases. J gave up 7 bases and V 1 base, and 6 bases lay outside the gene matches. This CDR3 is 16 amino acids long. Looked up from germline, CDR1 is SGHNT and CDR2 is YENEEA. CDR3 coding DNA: TGTGCCAGCAGCTTAGGCGATACTAGCGGGAGTAATGAGCAGTTCTTC. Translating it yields CASSLGDTSGSNEQFF.

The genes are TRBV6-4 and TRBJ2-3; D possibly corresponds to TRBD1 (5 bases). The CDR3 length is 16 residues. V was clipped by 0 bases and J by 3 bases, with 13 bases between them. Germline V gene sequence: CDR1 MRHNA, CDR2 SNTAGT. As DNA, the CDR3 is TGTGCCAGCAGTGACTCCGGCGGAGCAGGGACAGATACGCAGTATTTT. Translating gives CASSDSGGAGTDTQYF.

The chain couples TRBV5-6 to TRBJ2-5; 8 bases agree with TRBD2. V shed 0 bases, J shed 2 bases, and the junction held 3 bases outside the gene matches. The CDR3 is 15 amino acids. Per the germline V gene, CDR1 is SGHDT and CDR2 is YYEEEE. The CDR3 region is CASSLVAGSQETQYF. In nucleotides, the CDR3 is TGTGCCAGCAGCTTGGTAGCGGGGTCTCAAGAGACCCAGTACTTC.

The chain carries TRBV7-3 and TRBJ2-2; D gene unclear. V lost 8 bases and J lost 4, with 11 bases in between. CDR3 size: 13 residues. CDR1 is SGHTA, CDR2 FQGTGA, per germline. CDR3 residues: CASSPGITGELFF. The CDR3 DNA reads TGTGCCAGCTCCCCCGGTATCACCGGGGAGCTGTTTTTT.

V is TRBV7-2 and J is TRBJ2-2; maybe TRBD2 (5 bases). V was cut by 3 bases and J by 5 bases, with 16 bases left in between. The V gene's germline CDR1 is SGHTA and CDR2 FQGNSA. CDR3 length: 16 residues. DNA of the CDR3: TGTGCCAGCAGCTTTCGGGGTGGGCAAGCGACCGGGGAGCTGTTTTTT. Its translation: CASSFRGGQATGELFF.

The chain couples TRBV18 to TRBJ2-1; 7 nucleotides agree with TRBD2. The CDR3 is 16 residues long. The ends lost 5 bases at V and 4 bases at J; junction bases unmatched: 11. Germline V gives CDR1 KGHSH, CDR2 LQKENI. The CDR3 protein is CASSWATGGSYNEQFF. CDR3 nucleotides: TGTGCCAGCTCATGGGCGACGGGAGGATCGTACAATGAGCAGTTCTTC.

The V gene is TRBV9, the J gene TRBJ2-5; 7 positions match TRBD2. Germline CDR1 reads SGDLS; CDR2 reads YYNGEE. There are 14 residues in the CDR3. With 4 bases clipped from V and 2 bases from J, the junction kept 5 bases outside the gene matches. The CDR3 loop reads CASSPGLGQETQYF. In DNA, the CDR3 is TGTGCCAGCAGCCCAGGACTAGGACAAGAGACCCAGTACTTC.

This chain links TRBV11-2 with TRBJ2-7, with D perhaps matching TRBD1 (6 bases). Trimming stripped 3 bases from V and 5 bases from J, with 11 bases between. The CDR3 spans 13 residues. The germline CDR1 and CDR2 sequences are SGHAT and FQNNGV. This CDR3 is CASSLDSGDEQYV. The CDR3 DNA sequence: TGTGCCAGCAGCTTGGACAGTGGGGACGAGCAGTACGTC.

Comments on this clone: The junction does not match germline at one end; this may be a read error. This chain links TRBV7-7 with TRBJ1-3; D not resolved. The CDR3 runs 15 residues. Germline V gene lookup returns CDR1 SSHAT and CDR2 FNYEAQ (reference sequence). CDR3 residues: CASSLTFPPGNTIYF. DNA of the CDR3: TGTGCTAGCAGCTTAACATTCCCTCCTGGAAACACCATATATTTT.

CDR3 DNA sequence: TGTGCCAGTAGTATAGATGGCAGGGGGCCCAGGGGGAACACTGAAGCTTTCTTT. Protein sequence: CASSIDGRGPRGNTEAFF. The chain employs TRBV19 and TRBJ1-1; 8 bases agree with TRBD1. The CDR3 length is 18 residues. The germline V gene has CDR1 LNHDA and CDR2 SQIVND (reference sequence). Trimming took 0 bases from V and 1 from J; bases not matched to a gene: 10.

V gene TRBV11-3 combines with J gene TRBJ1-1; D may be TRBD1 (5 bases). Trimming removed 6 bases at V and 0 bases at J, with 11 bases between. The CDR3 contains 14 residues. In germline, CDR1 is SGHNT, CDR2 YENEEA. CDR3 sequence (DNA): TGTGCCAGCAGGTTGGGAGGGGTGAACACTGAAGCTTTCTTT. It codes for CASRLGGVNTEAFF.

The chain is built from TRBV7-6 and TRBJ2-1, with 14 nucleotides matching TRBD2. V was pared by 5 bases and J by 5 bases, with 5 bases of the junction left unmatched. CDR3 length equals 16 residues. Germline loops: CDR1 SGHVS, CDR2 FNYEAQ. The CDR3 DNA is TGTGCCAGCAGCCTAAGACTAGCGGGAGGGGACAATGAGCAGTTCTTC. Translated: CASSLRLAGGDNEQFF.

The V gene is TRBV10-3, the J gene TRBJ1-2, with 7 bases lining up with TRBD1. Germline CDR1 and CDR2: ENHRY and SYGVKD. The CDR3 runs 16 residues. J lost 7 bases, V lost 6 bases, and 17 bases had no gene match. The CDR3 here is CAIRFRPGTESVGYTF. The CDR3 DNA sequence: TGTGCCATCAGATTCCGACCTGGGACAGAATCGGTTGGCTACACCTTC.

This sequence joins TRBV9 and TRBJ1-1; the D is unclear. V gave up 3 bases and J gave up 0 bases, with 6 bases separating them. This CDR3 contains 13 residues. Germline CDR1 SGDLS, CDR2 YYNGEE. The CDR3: CASSATLNTEAFF. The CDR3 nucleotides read TGTGCCAGCAGCGCCACTCTGAACACTGAAGCTTTCTTT.

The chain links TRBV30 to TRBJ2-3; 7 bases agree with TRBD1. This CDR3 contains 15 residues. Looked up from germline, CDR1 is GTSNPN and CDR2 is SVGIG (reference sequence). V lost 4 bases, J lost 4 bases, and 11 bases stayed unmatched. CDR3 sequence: CAWTADRVGPDTQYF. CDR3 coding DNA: TGTGCCTGGACCGCCGACAGGGTAGGCCCAGATACGCAGTATTTT.

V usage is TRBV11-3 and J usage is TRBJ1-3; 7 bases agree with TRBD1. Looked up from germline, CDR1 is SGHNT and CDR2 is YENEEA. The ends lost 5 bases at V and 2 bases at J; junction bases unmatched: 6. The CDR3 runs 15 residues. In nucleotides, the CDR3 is TGTGCCAGCAGCCCCACCGGGACAGCTGGAAACACCATATATTTT. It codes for CASSPTGTAGNTIYF.

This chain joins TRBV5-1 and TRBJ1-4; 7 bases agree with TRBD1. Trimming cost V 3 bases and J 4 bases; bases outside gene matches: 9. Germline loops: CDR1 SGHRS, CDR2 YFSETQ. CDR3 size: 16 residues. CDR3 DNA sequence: TGCGCCAGCAGCTACTCGGGACAGAACTTTAATGAAAAACTGTTTTTT. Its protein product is CASSYSGQNFNEKLFF.

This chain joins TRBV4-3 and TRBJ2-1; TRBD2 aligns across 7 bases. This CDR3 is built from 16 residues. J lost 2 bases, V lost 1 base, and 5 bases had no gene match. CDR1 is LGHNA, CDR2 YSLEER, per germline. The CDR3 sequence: CASSQGSGTTYNEQFF. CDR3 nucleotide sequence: TGCGCCAGCAGCCAAGGAAGCGGGACTACCTACAATGAGCAGTTCTTC.

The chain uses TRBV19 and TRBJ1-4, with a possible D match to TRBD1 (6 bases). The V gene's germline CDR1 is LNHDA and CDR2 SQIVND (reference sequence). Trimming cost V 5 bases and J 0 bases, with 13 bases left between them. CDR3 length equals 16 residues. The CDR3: CASSSQGGPTNEKLFF. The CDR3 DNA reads TGTGCCAGTAGTTCACAGGGCGGCCCAACTAATGAAAAACTGTTTTTT.

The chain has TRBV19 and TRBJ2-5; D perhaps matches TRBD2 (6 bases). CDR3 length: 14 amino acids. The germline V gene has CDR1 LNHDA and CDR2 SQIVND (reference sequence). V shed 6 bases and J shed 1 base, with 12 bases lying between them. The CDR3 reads CASSVMGGQETQYF. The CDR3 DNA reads TGTGCCAGTAGCGTGATGGGAGGCCAAGAGACCCAGTACTTC.

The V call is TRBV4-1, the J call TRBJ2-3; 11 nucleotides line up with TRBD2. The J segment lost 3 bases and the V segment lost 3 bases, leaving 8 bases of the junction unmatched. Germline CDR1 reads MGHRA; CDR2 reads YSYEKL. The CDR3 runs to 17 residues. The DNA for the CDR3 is TGCGCCAGCAGCCAGGGTTCCGGGACTAGCGGAACAGATACGCAGTATTTT. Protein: CASSQGSGTSGTDTQYF.